These 5 T cell receptor beta chains were sequenced from one sample in a study of blood T cell repertoires in COVID-19. Sequenced by immunoSEQ multiplex PCR; TCRdb stores in-frame clones only, minus some. The sample shows about 220,000 clones, 70% to 85% of them seen only once. The sequenced sample consisted of PBMCs or T cells enriched from blood (not recorded which). These receptors all come from a woman aged 60-70 years who had recovered from COVID-19.

A single count supports this clone. This sequence joins TRBV19 and TRBJ1-6; TRBD1 might be the D (5 bases). V was trimmed by 3 bases and J by 6 bases, leaving 12 bases between them. The CDR3 is 15 residues long. CDR1 LNHDA and CDR2 SQIVND come from the germline V gene (reference sequence). CDR3 sequence (DNA): TGTGCCAGTAGTATGGGAATGACAGCTAATTCACCCCTCCACTTT. Translation gives CASSMGMTANSPLHF.

Only a few counts were recorded for this clone. The V gene is TRBV5-6, the J gene TRBJ1-4; D is unclear. The CDR3 runs to 15 residues. The germline V gene encodes CDR1 SGHDT and CDR2 YYEEEE. Trimming removed 3 bases from V and 0 bases from J, with 9 bases in between. CDR3 DNA sequence: TGTGCCAGCAGCTACCGGTCGACAACTAATGAAAAACTGTTTTTT. As protein: CASSYRSTTNEKLFF.

This clone was recorded once. The rearrangement uses TRBV6-5 and TRBJ2-3; possible D gene TRBD2, 5 bases. Trimming stripped 7 bases from V and 4 bases from J, with 12 bases between. This CDR3 comprises 13 residues. The germline V gene has CDR1 MNHEY and CDR2 SVGAGI. The CDR3 sequence: CASKERWADTQYF. In DNA form, the CDR3 reads TGTGCCAGCAAGGAGCGGTGGGCAGATACGCAGTATTTT.

This chain joins TRBV19 and TRBJ1-6; 8 bases fit TRBD1. The CDR3 has 15 amino acids. V gave up 2 bases and J gave up 7 bases; unmatched junction bases: 4. Germline V CDR1 and CDR2: LNHDA, SQIVND (reference sequence). CDR3 residues: CASSIQGAPNSPLHF. CDR3 coding DNA: TGTGCCAGTAGTATACAGGGGGCCCCCAATTCACCCCTCCACTTT. Filled out from reference TRBV19 and TRBJ1-6, the complete variable domain reads DGGITQSPKYLFRKEGQNVTLSCEQNLNHDAMYWYRQDPGQGLRLIYYSQIVNDFQKGDIAEGYSVSREKKESFPLTVTSAQKNPTAFYLCASSIQGAPNSPLHFGNGTRLTVT.

The chain couples TRBV30 to TRBJ2-5; tentatively, D is TRBD2 (6 bases). The CDR3 spans 14 residues. Trimming took off 0 bases at V and 4 bases at J, with 12 bases between the two ends. The V gene's germline CDR1 is GTSNPN and CDR2 SVGIG (reference sequence). The CDR3 reads CAWSVGVGGETQYF. The CDR3 DNA follows: TGTGCCTGGAGTGTGGGAGTGGGGGGAGAGACCCAGTACTTC. The entire variable domain, with the rest obtained from reference TRBV30 and TRBJ2-5, is as follows: SQTIHQWPATLVQPVGSPLSLECTVEGTSNPNLYWYRQAAGRGLQLLFYSVGIGQISSEVPQNLSASRPQDRQFILSSKKLLLSDSGFYLCAWSVGVGGETQYFGPGTRLLVL.